Described below is a single T cell receptor beta chain sequence and its context. Its cognate antigen is unknown. The sample originates from a study of vaccination effects on CD4 cells after COVID-19. Sequencing used immunoSEQ multiplex PCR; TCRdb keeps in-frame clones, though not all of them. The sample carries around 69,000 clones, under 80% recorded once. Germline CDR1 SGHTA, CDR2 FQGNSA. Between the trimmed V and J ends, which lost 0 bases and 0 bases, there was a span of 12 bases. There are 18 residues in the CDR3. When around ten days of culture had elapsed, CD4+ T cells were isolated. Participants were given two doses of BNT162b2 or mRNA-1273 vaccine. In the vaccine recipients, nucleocapsid antibodies were negative and there was no prior SARS-CoV-2 infection. The study, taken as a whole, reports: Marked clonal contraction was seen late after vaccination (in both infection- and vaccine-induced clones).

This sequence joins TRBV7-2 and TRBJ2-6, with D unclear. Specimen: CD4+ T cells from PBMCs cultured without peptide, collected after COVID-19 vaccination. This clonotype was sampled from a human donor who received a COVID-19 vaccine. CDR3 amino acids: CASSLAHPASSGANVLTF. For the CDR3, the DNA is TGTGCCAGCAGCTTAGCGCATCCAGCGAGCTCTGGGGCCAACGTCCTGACTTTC.